These 2 T cell receptor beta chains share one sample of origin, sequenced in a study of long-term antiretroviral therapy in people with HIV. Investigators performed immunoSEQ version v3.0 at survey level. The table came from immunoSEQ multiplex PCR; TCRdb's copy has only in-frame clones and leaves some out. The table includes about 27,000 clones, more than 80% detected once. Material: unsorted PBMCs, obtained 7.6 years after starting antiretroviral therapy. Source of these receptors: a woman aged 40-49 years with HIV.

The chain uses TRBV7-2 and TRBJ2-1, with 10 bases fitting TRBD2. The CDR3 loop spans 15 amino acids. Germline V gene sequence: CDR1 SGHTA, CDR2 FQGNSA. The V segment lost 3 bases and the J segment 7 bases; nucleotides outside the gene matches: 6. CDR3 amino acids: CASSFQSGGANEQFF. DNA for the CDR3: TGTGCCAGCAGCTTTCAAAGCGGGGGGGCGAATGAGCAGTTCTTC.

The chain couples TRBV5-1 to TRBJ1-2; TRBD1 matches 8 bases. The CDR3 contains 15 residues. The V and J ends lost 3 bases and 2 bases, in that order; junction bases with no gene match: 6. Germline-derived CDR1 and CDR2 are SGHRS and YFSETQ. CDR3 amino acids: CASSSSGTGNYGYTF. The CDR3 bases are TGCGCCAGCAGCTCATCCGGGACAGGCAACTATGGCTACACCTTC. Full variable domain (missing parts from reference TRBV5-1 and TRBJ1-2): KAGVTQTPRYLIKTRGQQVTLSCSPISGHRSVSWYQQTPGQGLQFLFEYFSETQRNKGNFPGRFSGRQFSNSRSEMNVSTLELGDSALYLCASSSSGTGNYGYTFGSGTRLTVV.